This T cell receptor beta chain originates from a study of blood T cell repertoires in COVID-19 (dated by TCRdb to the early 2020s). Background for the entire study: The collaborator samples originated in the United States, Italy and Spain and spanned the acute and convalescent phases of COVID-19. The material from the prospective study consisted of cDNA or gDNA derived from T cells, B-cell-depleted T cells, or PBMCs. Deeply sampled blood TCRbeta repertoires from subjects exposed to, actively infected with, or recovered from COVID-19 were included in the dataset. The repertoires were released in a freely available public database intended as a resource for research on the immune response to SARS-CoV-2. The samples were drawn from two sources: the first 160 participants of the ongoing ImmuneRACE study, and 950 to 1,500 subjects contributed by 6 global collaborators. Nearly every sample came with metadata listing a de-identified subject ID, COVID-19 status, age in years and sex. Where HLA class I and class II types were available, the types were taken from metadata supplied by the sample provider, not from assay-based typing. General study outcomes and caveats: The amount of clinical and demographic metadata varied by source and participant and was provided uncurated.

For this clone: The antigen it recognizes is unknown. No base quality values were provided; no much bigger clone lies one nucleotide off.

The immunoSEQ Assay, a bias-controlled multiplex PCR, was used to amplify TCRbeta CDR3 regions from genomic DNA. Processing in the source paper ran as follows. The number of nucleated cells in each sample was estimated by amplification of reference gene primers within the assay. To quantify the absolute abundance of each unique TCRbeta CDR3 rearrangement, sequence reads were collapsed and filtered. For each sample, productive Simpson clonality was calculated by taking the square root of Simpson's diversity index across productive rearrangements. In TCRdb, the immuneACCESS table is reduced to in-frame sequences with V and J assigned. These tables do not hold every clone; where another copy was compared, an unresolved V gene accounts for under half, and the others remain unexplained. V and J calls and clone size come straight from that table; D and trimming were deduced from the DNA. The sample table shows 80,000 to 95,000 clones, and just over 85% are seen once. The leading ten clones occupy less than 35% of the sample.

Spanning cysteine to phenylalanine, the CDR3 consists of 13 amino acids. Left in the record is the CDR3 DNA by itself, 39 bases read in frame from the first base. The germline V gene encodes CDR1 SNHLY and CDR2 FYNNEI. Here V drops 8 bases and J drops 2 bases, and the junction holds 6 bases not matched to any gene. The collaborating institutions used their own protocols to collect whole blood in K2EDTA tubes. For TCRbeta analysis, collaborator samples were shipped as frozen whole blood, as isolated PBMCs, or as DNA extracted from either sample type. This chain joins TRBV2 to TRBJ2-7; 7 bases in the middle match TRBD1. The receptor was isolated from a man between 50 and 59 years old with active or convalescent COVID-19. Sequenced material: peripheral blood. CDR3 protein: CASSGDSTYEQYF. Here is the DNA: TGTGCCAGCTCTGGGGACAGCACCTACGAGCAGTACTTC.